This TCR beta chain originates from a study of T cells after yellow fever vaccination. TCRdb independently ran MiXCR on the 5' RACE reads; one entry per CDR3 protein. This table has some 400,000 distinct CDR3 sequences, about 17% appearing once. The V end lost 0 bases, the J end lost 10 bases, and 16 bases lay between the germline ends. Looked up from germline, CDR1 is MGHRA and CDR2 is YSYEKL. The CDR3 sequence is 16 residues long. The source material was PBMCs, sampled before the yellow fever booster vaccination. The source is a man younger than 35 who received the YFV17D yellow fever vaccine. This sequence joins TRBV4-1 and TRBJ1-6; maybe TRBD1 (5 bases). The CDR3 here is CASSQEGAGVWSPLHF. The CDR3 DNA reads TGCGCCAGCAGCCAAGAAGGGGCCGGGGTATGGTCACCCCTCCACTTT.